These 23 T cell receptor beta chains share one sample of origin, sequenced in a study of tumor-infiltrating lymphocytes in primary liver carcinoma. Joint extraction of RNA and DNA used about 17-30 mg of bulk tissue that was unsorted. Total RNA (around 510 ng) served as template for TCR beta cDNA synthesis primed by a constant-region primer. Three nested multiplex PCR rounds, a slightly modified ARM-PCR method, built the TCR beta libraries. With TRBV1-TRBV30 forward primers and a C-beta reverse primer, the first two PCR rounds were run for roughly 10 cycles each. TCRdb reprocessed the multiplex PCR reads with MiXCR, giving one entry per CDR3 protein. The sample has nearly 45,000 distinct CDR3 sequences; over 70% are singletons. Sequenced material: liver tumor tissue from sampling region 2. Documented subset: tumor region T2, inferior pole. The receptor set was obtained from a man aged 40-50 years with primary liver carcinoma and hepatitis B virus infection.

Note on this clonotype: With a much larger clone just one base away, this may be a read error. The chain is built from TRBV28 and TRBJ1-2; D is uncertain. The CDR3 sequence is 13 residues long. CDR1 and CDR2 from the germline V gene are MDHEN and SYDVKM. In DNA, the CDR3 is TGTGTCAGCAGTTTAGTTCAGGATTATGGCTACACCTTC. It encodes CVSSLVQDYGYTF.

The V and J genes are TRBV5-1 and TRBJ1-1, with D unclear. Trimming removed 0 bases from V and 11 bases from J, with 17 bases in between. This CDR3 has 14 amino acids. Germline-derived CDR1 and CDR2 are SGHRS and YFSETQ. CDR3 bases: TGCGCCAGCAGCTTGGACGGCATGAACACTGTGGCTTTCTTT. Its translation: CASSLDGMNTVAFF.

As concerns this clonotype: At one boundary the junction diverges from the germline segment, which might be a read error. This chain connects TRBV6-2 or TRBV6-3 to TRBJ2-3, with D unclear. The CDR3 is 13 amino acids. Germline CDR1 reads MNHEY; CDR2 reads SVGEGT. CDR3 sequence (DNA): TGTGCCAGCGGTTCGGCACTGGCGAATACGCGGTATTTT. Residues: CASGSALANTRYF.

In the case of this clonotype: A read error may produce the germline difference seen at one junction end. The CDR3 DNA sequence: TGTGCCAGCAGCTCGGGGGAGACCCGGTACTTT. Translating gives CASSSGETRYF. The V gene is TRBV6-2 or TRBV6-3, the J gene TRBJ2-5, with a possible D match to TRBD2 (6 bases). CDR1 is MNHEY, CDR2 SVGEGT, per germline. The CDR3 sequence is 11 residues long.

This clonotype has at least ten counts. The chain links TRBV2 to TRBJ2-7; the D gene could be TRBD1 or TRBD2 (5 bases each). CDR3 length equals 13 residues. The germline gives CDR1 SNHLY, CDR2 FYNNEI. With 6 bases removed from V and 7 bases from J, the gap between germline ends came to 16 bases. CDR3 in amino acids: CASSSGTWGEQYF. CDR3 in DNA: TGTGCCAGCAGCTCGGGGACCTGGGGGGAGCAGTACTTC.

Comments on this clonotype: Sequence at one end of the junction differs from germline and may be a read error. This chain's CDR3 is CASSFWTRGEETQYF. As DNA, the CDR3 is TGTGCCAGCAGCTTCTGGACACGGGGAGAAGAGACACAGTACTTC. The chain employs TRBV7-9 and TRBJ2-5; either TRBD1 or TRBD2 may supply D (5 bases each). From germline, CDR1 is SEHNR and CDR2 FQNEAQ (reference sequence). CDR3 length: 15 residues. The complete variable domain, with remaining parts taken from reference TRBV7-9 and TRBJ2-5, reads DTGVSQNPRHKITKRGQNVTFRCDPISEHNRLYWYRQTLGQGPEFLTYFQNEAQLEKSRLLSDRFSAERPKGSFSTLEIQRTEQGDSAMYLCASSFWTRGEETQYFGPGTRLLVL.

The genes are TRBV11-1 and TRBJ2-3; D may be TRBD1 or TRBD2 (5 bases each). Germline V gives CDR1 SGHAT, CDR2 FQDESV (reference sequence). This CDR3 has 19 residues. Trimming pared 4 bases from V and 5 bases from J, leaving 28 bases between. CDR3 region: CASSSGGSSVGARIDTQYF. The CDR3 DNA reads TGTGCCAGCAGCTCTGGGGGAAGTTCTGTTGGGGCCCGCATAGATACGCAGTATTTT.

Concerning this clonotype itself: The CDR3 does not close with the conserved phenylalanine or tryptophan, likely indicating a read error. The V and J genes are TRBV6-1 and TRBJ1-5, with no clear D. V was cut by 3 bases and J by 12 bases, with 18 bases left in between. The CDR3 spans 14 residues. Germline loops: CDR1 MNHNS, CDR2 SASEGT. The CDR3 sequence is CASSETREKALQHL. CDR3 bases: TGTGCCAGCAGTGAGACGAGGGAAAAGGCGCTCCAGCATCTT.

The chain has TRBV4-1 and TRBJ1-5, with 9 bases that match TRBD1. This CDR3 is 15 amino acids long. Germline CDR1 MGHRA, CDR2 YSYEKL. The junction had 2 bases not matched to a gene; V was cut back by 2 bases and J by 3 bases. This CDR3 reads CASSQRDRANQPQHF. In nucleotides, the CDR3 is TGCGCCAGCAGCCAACGGGACAGGGCCAATCAGCCCCAGCATTTT.

This clonotype showed up many times. J is TRBJ1-1 and V is TRBV24-1; D may be TRBD1 (6 bases). Deletions cut 5 bases from V and 1 base from J, with 13 bases between. Germline V gene data show CDR1 as KGHDR and CDR2 as SFDVKD. The CDR3 loop spans 15 amino acids. The CDR3 bases are TGTGCCACCAGTGGTGTGGGGGCGGAGAACACTGAAGCTTTCTTT. It is translated as CATSGVGAENTEAFF.

In the case of this clonotype: As the CDR3 is not closed by the conserved phenylalanine or tryptophan, this likely results from a read error. This rearrangement joins TRBV11-1 to TRBJ2-4; the match to TRBD1 covers 7 bases. Germline lookup yields CDR1 SGHAT and CDR2 FQDESV (reference sequence). This CDR3 spans 17 amino acids. The CDR3 DNA is TGTGCCAGCAGCCCCTGGACAGGTCAGGGAGCCAAAAACACTCAGTACTTA. Its translation: CASSPWTGQGAKNTQYL.

The chain couples TRBV7-9 to TRBJ1-1; D not certain. Germline CDR1 is SEHNR and CDR2 is FQNEAQ (reference sequence). The CDR3 covers 13 residues. Written as DNA, the CDR3 is TGTGCTGGCAGCTTATCCGCGAACACTGAAGCTTTCTTT. This sequence encodes CAGSLSANTEAFF. The full variable domain, its missing parts supplied by reference TRBV7-9 and TRBJ1-1, is DTGVSQNPRHKITKRGQNVTFRCDPISEHNRLYWYRQTLGQGPEFLTYFQNEAQLEKSRLLSDRFSAERPKGSFSTLEIQRTEQGDSAMYLCAGSLSANTEAFFGQGTRLTVV.

This clonotype was found many times. The chain is built from TRBV14 and TRBJ1-3, with a possible D match to TRBD1 (5 bases). The V gene's germline CDR1 is SGHDN and CDR2 FVKESK. V was clipped by 1 base and J by 4 bases, with 17 bases between them. This CDR3 has 17 residues. The CDR3: CASSQVPGGAPGNTIYF. The CDR3 bases are TGTGCCAGCAGCCAAGTTCCGGGCGGGGCGCCAGGAAACACCATATATTTT.

Comment on this clonotype: A read error may produce the germline difference seen at one junction end. The chain is built from TRBV11-3 and TRBJ1-1; D gene ambiguous. Germline CDR1 is SGHNT and CDR2 is YENEEA. The CDR3 totals 13 residues. The DNA of the CDR3 is TGTGCCAGCAGCACAGAATTGAACGCTGAAGCTTTCTTT. Translated: CASSTELNAEAFF.

A note on this clonotype: The conserved final phenylalanine or tryptophan is absent from the CDR3, which likely points to a read error. This chain uses TRBV11-1 with TRBJ1-6; D unclear. The V gene lost 8 bases and the J gene lost 9 bases, with 14 bases spanning the gap. The CDR3 loop spans 13 amino acids. CDR1 is SGHAT and CDR2 is FQDESV in the germline V gene (reference sequence). CDR3 residues: CASGRALVSPLHY. In DNA form, the CDR3 reads TGTGCCAGCGGCCGGGCACTGGTTTCACCCCTCCACTAT.

A note on this clonotype: At one boundary the junction diverges from the germline segment, which might be a read error. The chain is built from TRBV11-1 and TRBJ2-2; a weak D match, TRBD2 (5 bases). The germline gives CDR1 SGHAT, CDR2 FQDESV (reference sequence). This CDR3 comprises 14 residues. CDR3: CASSRTLNIGELFF. Here the CDR3 DNA reads TGTGCCAGCAGCCGTACACTGAACATCGGGGAGCTTTTTTTT.

With respect to this clonotype: It is likely a read error, because the conserved phenylalanine at the end of the CDR3 is missing. V gene TRBV6-2 or TRBV6-3 combines with J gene TRBJ2-7, with D uncertain. Per germline, CDR1 MNHEY and CDR2 SVGEGT. The CDR3 has 13 residues. Here the CDR3 reads CARSYEVPYDQYS. The CDR3 DNA sequence: TGTGCCCGCAGTTACGAGGTACCCTACGACCAGTACTCC.

Regarding this clonotype: Since the CDR3 does not end with the conserved phenylalanine or tryptophan, this likely comes from a read error. Because the CDR3's place on the DNA is in doubt, the DNA is left out and the CDR3 is given as listed by TCRdb. The chain links TRBV24-1 to TRBJ1-2; the table's D call, TRBD1, has no DNA check behind it. The CDR3 adds up to 11 amino acids, both ends counted. Per germline, CDR1 KGHDR and CDR2 SFDVKD. This CDR3 is CATGGEYGYTL.

This clonotype was observed a few times. DNA for the CDR3: TGCAGTGCTAGACCGGGGGGGGAGACCCAGTACTTC. Translation: CSARPGGETQYF. The J gene is TRBJ2-5, the V gene TRBV20-1, with 8 nucleotides matching TRBD2. V shed 2 bases and J 5 bases; nucleotides not matched to a gene: 1. The CDR3 extends over 12 amino acids. Per the germline V gene, CDR1 is DFQATT and CDR2 is SNEGSKA (reference sequence).

A note on this clonotype: This sequence may be a read error, since a much larger clone differs from it by one base. The conserved final phenylalanine or tryptophan is absent from the CDR3, which likely points to a read error. It is unclear where the CDR3 begins or ends on the DNA, so no DNA is shown, and the CDR3 is as TCRdb lists it. The chain employs TRBV28 and TRBJ2-1. Ends included, the CDR3 has 15 residues. The germline V gene encodes CDR1 MDHEN and CDR2 SYDVKM. The CDR3 protein is CASRLISGSYNELFL.

As concerns this clonotype: The CDR3 does not close with the conserved phenylalanine or tryptophan, likely indicating a read error. The gene calls are TRBV11-1 and TRBJ2-2; D not certain. The CDR3 is made up of 13 amino acids. CDR1 is SGHAT and CDR2 is FQDESV in the germline V gene (reference sequence). CDR3 DNA: TGTACCAGCAACTTTTGGGTCACTGGGGAGCTGTTTATT. Its protein is CTSNFWVTGELFI.

Worth noting for this clonotype: One end of the junction varies from germline; a read error may be responsible. The chain recombines TRBV4-2 with TRBJ2-1, with unresolved D. Germline V CDR1 and CDR2: LGHNA, YNFKEQ. This CDR3 comprises 16 residues. The CDR3 bases are TGTACCAGCAGCCAACTTAACGGGCTCACCTACAATGAGCAGTTCTTC. It yields the protein CTSSQLNGLTYNEQFF.

On this clonotype: Here the CDR3 omits its conserved ending phenylalanine or tryptophan, so a read error is the likely source. This chain joins TRBV28 and TRBJ2-7; 7 bases fit TRBD1. The CDR3 spans 14 residues. Germline values: CDR1 MDHEN, CDR2 SYDVKM. The CDR3 DNA follows: TGTGCCAGAAGTTTTACAGGGGCCTACTACGAGCAGTACTTA. Its protein is CARSFTGAYYEQYL.